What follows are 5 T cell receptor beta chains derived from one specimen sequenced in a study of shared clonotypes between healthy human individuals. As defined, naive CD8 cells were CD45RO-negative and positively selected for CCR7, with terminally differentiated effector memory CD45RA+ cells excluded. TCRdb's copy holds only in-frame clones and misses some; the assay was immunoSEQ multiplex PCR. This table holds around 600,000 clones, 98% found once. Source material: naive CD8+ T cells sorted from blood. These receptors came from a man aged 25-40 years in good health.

CDR3 loop: CASSSTGEPYEQYF. For the CDR3, the DNA is TGTGCCAGCAGCTCCACAGGGGAGCCCTACGAGCAGTACTTC. The chain combines TRBV7-9 with TRBJ2-7; 7 nucleotides line up with TRBD1. The CDR3 runs 14 residues. Trimming removed 4 bases from V and 2 bases from J; junction bases left unmatched: 5. Germline V gives CDR1 SEHNR, CDR2 FQNEAQ (reference sequence).

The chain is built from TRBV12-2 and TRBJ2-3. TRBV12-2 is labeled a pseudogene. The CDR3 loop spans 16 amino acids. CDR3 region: CASRLVGCTRTDTQYF. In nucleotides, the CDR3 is TGTGCAAGTCGCTTAGTAGGCTGCACCCGCACAGATACGCAGTATTTT.

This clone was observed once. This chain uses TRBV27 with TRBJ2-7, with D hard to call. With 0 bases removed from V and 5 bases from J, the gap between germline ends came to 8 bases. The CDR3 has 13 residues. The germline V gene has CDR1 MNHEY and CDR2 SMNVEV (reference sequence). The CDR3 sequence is CASSLSPSHEQYF. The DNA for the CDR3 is TGTGCCAGCAGTTTATCCCCTTCTCACGAGCAGTACTTC.

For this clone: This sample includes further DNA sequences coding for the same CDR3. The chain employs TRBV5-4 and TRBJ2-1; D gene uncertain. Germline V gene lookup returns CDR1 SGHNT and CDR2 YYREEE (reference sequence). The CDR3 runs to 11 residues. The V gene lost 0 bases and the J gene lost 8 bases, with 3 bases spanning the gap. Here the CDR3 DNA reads TGTGCCAGCAGCTTGGTGGATGAGCAGTTCTTC. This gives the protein CASSLVDEQFF.

The CDR3 bases are TGCGCCAGCAGCCCTGGACCAATCTACGAGCAGTACTTC. Protein product: CASSPGPIYEQYF. The V call is TRBV10-1, the J call TRBJ2-7; no firm D call. CDR1 and CDR2 (germline): WNHNN, SYGVQD (reference sequence). Trimming shortened V by 6 bases and J by 3 bases, and 12 bases separated the two germline ends. The CDR3 is 13 residues long.